This T cell receptor beta chain is from a study of cytomegalovirus exposure and HLA in healthy donors. Regarding this clone: Its antigen is currently unknown.

Germline V lookup: CDR1 SGHTA, CDR2 FQGNSA. After removal of 1 base from V and 5 bases from J, the junction contained 13 bases not matched to a gene. CDR3 length: 18 amino acids. The PCR employed 60 Vbeta primers together with 13 Jbeta primers. TCRdb keeps only in-frame clones here, not all; method: immunoSEQ multiplex PCR. The repertoire holds 150,000 to 200,000 clones, with approximately 83% as singletons. Study observations and caveats: In a later analysis, a missense DCLRE1C variant was linked to TCR beta V- and J-gene trimming. Associated with cytomegalovirus, according to the listing, were 150 to 200 TCR beta chains. Earlier analysis found most TCR beta V segments productive about 87% or about 30% of the time.

Material: PBMCs. This sequence originates from a man aged 18 to 30 in good health and CMV-seropositive. V usage is TRBV7-2 and J usage is TRBJ2-5; TRBD2 agrees at 10 bases. Written as DNA, the CDR3 is TGTGCCAGCAGCTTAGGGGATGTTGTAGCGGGGGGACTTGAGACCCAGTACTTC. This encodes CASSLGDVVAGGLETQYF.